The entry that follows covers one T cell receptor beta chain sequence. V lost 6 bases to trimming and J lost 5 bases; unmatched junction nucleotides: 5. Germline CDR1 reads MNHEY; CDR2 reads SVGAGI. The length of the CDR3 is 15 residues. This entry comes from a study of beta chain features in type 1 diabetes. Study-wide context: Patients looked much like healthy donors when it came to age, gender and cell yields.

The entirety of the isolated RNA underwent reverse transcription, so expressed TCRB transcripts were sequenced. TCRdb keeps only in-frame clones here, not all; method: immunoSEQ multiplex PCR. The table shows 20,000 to 25,000 clones, with more than 60% occurring only once. The V and J genes are TRBV6-5 and TRBJ2-1; 12 bases are a match to TRBD2. The sequence was collected from a woman aged 40 to 50 in good health. Sequencing was done on a sample of Tregs from blood. CDR3 amino acids: CASSPTSGGHNEQFF. The CDR3 bases are TGTGCCAGCAGCCCCACTAGCGGGGGGCACAATGAGCAGTTCTTC.